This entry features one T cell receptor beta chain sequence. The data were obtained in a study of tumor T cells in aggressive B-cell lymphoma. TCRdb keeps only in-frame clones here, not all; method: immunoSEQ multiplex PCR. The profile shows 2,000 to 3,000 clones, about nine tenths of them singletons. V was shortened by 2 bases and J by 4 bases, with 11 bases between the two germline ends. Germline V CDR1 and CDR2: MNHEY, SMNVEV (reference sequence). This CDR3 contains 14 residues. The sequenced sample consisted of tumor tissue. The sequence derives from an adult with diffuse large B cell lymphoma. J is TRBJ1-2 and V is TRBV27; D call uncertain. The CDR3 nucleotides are TGTGCCAGCAGTTTAGGCGGATACCCCTATGGCTACACCTTC. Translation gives CASSLGGYPYGYTF.